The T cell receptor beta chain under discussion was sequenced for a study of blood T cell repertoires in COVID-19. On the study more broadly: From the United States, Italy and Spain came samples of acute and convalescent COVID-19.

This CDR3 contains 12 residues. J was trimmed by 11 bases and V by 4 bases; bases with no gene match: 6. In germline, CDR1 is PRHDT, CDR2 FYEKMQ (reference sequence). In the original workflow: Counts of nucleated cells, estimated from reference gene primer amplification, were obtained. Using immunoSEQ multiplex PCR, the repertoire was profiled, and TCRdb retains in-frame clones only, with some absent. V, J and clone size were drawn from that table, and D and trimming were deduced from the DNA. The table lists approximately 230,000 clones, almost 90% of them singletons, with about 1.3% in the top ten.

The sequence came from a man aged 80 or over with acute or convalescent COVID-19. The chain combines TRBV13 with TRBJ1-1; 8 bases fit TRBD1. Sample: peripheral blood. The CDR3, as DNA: TGTGCCAGCAGCTGGAACAGGGGGGACGCTTTCTTT. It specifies CASSWNRGDAFF. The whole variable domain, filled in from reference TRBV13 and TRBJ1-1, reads AAGVIQSPRHLIKEKRETATLKCYPIPRHDTVYWYQQGPGQDPQFLISFYEKMQSDKGSIPDRFSAQQFSDYHSELNMSSLELGDSALYFCASSWNRGDAFFGQGTRLTVV.